Sequencing of this T cell receptor (beta chain) was carried out in a study of blood T cell repertoires in COVID-19. Background on the study: The United States, Italy and Spain were the sources of the acute and convalescent COVID-19 samples. From T cells, B-cell-depleted T cells, or PBMCs came the material, which was cDNA or gDNA.

The authors' processing: Scientists estimated how many nucleated cells there were by amplifying reference gene primers. TCRdb's table, derived via immunoSEQ multiplex PCR, lists solely in-frame clones and lacks some. That table supplies the V and J calls and clone size; D and trimming were determined from the DNA. The profile shows about 190,000 clones, around 90% of them singletons. Germline CDR1 SGHTA, CDR2 FQGNSA. V dropped 1 base and J dropped 4; count of bases not matched to a gene: 5. The CDR3 spans 15 residues. Sequenced material: peripheral blood. The chain employs TRBV7-2 and TRBJ2-7, with 9 bases aligning to TRBD1. This clonotype was obtained from a man aged 50-60 years with acute or convalescent COVID-19. Here the CDR3 reads CASSLEVGQGYEQYF. In DNA, the CDR3 is TGTGCCAGCAGCTTAGAAGTAGGACAGGGGTACGAGCAGTACTTC.